Each of the 2 T cell receptor beta chains below was sequenced from the same sample in a study of T cell repertoires in cytomegalovirus infection. TCRdb itself ran the reads through MiXCR, one entry per CDR3 protein. The repertoire holds approximately 130,000 distinct CDR3 sequences, with approximately 8.8% as singletons. The specimen sequenced was PBMCs. These receptor sequences come from a human donor in good health (CMV status not recorded). Some clones in this sample may be carry-over from other donors' samples.

This clonotype was picked up many times. The CDR3 loop is CASILAGEQFF. CDR3 nucleotides: TGTGCCAGCATCCTAGCGGGGGAGCAGTTCTTC. V is TRBV12-3 or TRBV12-4 and J is TRBJ2-1; 9 nucleotides line up with TRBD2. J was trimmed by 10 bases and V by 7 bases; bases with no gene match: 2. The CDR3 sequence is 11 residues long.

In this sample, this clonotype turned up many times. The chain has TRBV6-5 and TRBJ1-1, with D perhaps matching TRBD1 (5 bases). CDR1 and CDR2 from the germline V gene are MNHEY and SVGAGI. Trimming removed 4 bases at V and 4 bases at J, with 19 bases between. The CDR3 length is 16 residues. Here the CDR3 reads CASSSMGPVEGTEAFF. CDR3 in DNA: TGTGCCAGCAGTTCTATGGGGCCGGTTGAGGGCACTGAAGCTTTCTTT.